This T cell receptor (beta chain) was captured in a study of T cell clusters in autoimmune cytopenias. Study at large: A median of approximately 50,000 TRB reads per sample yielded a median around 2,400 distinct clonotypes. Whole-study findings and limits: Clustering suggested that physiological T cell clusters were missing in primary autoimmune cytopenia patients. Active autoimmune hepatitis patients had roughly 2.7-fold fewer exclusive TRB clusters than healthy donors. TRB repertoire shifts in secondary cytopenia and chronic lymphocytic leukemia mostly reflected lymphoma, not autoimmunity.

The CDR3 loop spans 13 amino acids. The V gene's germline CDR1 is LNHDA and CDR2 SQIVND (reference sequence). Each sample's input was 250 ng genomic DNA, 38,000 or so genome equivalents. Multiplex touch-down PCR amplified TRB using TRB-A and TRB-B pools in one tube. Using the multiplex PCR reads, TCRdb records one entry per CDR3 protein without DNA. The sample data list some 2,000 distinct CDR3 sequences. With respect to this clonotype: No antigen is known for it.

The sequencing input was peripheral blood. The chain joins TRBV19 to TRBJ1-1. The TCR was taken from a human donor with an autoimmune cytopenia or autoimmune hepatitis (not recorded which). The CDR3 sequence: CASSTQRNTEAFF.